The present entry profiles one T cell receptor (beta chain) with its context. Its antigen is undetermined. In the PCR, 60 Vbeta and 13 Jbeta primers were used. Original processing methods: Later analysis identified tens of millions of unique TCR beta chains, approximately 11 million shared. Data came from immunoSEQ multiplex PCR; TCRdb stores just in-frame clones and leaves some out. V, J and clone size derive from that table, while D and trimming were established from the DNA sequence. The table records 200,000 or so clones, nearly 80% of them present only once. This sample is drawn from a study of cytomegalovirus exposure and HLA in healthy donors. Across the whole study: Counted in an early data release were about 86 million unique TCRs from HLA-typed donors.

Findings and limits, study-wide: A later analysis found most CMV-associated TCR beta chains apparently HLA-restricted.

The germline V gene has CDR1 MRHNA and CDR2 SNTAGT. The CDR3 is made up of 11 amino acids. Trimming left V 11 bases short and J 7 bases short, with 12 bases between. The receptor was isolated from a woman aged 30 to 39 in good health and CMV-seropositive. This rearrangement joins TRBV6-4 to TRBJ2-1, with D maybe TRBD2 (6 bases). The sample was PBMCs. The DNA of the CDR3 is TGTGCCGCCGGGACTTTTAATGAGCAGTTCTTC. The encoded protein is CAAGTFNEQFF.